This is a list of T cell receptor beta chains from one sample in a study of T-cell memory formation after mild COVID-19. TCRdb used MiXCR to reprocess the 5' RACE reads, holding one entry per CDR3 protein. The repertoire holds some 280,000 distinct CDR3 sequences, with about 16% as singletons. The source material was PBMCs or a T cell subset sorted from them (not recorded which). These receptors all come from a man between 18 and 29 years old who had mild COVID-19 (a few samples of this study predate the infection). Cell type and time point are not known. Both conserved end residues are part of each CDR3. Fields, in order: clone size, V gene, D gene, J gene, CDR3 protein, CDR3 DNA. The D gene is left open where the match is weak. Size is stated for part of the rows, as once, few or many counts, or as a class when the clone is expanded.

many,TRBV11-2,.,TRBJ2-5,CASSLGQVEVGEETQYF,TGTGCCAGCAGCTTGGGGCAGGTGGAGGTCGGGGAAGAGACCCAGTACTTC
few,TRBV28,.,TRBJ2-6,CASRLLDSGANVLTF,TGTGCCAGCCGCCTACTCGACTCTGGGGCCAACGTCCTGACTTTC
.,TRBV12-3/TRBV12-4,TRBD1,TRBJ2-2,CASRKRSGQGSGELFF,TGTGCCAGCAGGAAGCGGTCGGGACAGGGATCCGGGGAGCTGTTTTTT
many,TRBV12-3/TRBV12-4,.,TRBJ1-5,CASSLGVEFWPQHF,TGTGCCAGCAGTTTGGGGGTAGAGTTTTGGCCCCAGCATTTT
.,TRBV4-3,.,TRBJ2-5,CASSQTRTGETQYF,TGCGCCAGCAGCCAGACCAGGACCGGCGAGACCCAGTACTTC
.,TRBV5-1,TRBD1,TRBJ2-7,CASSPTGTDTYEQYF,TGCGCCAGCAGCCCCACCGGGACAGATACCTACGAGCAGTACTTC
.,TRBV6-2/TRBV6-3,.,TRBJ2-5,CASSYPETQYF,TGTGCCAGCAGTTACCCCGAGACCCAGTACTTC
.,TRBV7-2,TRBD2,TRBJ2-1,CASSLAGGGRVQFF,TGTGCCAGCAGCTTAGCCGGCGGGGGTAGGGTGCAGTTCTTC
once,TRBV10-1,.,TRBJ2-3,CASRDPGTDTQYF,TGCGCCAGCAGGGACCCTGGCACAGATACGCAGTATTTT
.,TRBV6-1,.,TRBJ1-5,CASSEFGQPQHF,TGTGCCAGCAGTGAATTCGGTCAGCCCCAGCATTTT
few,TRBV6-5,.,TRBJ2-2,CASSSPSLGTGELFF,TGTGCCAGCAGTTCCCCCTCCCTGGGTACCGGGGAGCTGTTTTTT
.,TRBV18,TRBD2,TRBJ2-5,CASSPPRGGAAETQYF,TGTGCCAGCTCACCACCACGCGGGGGGGCCGCCGAGACCCAGTACTTC
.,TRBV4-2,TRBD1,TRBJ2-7,CASSQNGQAYEQYF,TGTGCCAGCAGCCAGAACGGACAGGCCTACGAGCAGTACTTC
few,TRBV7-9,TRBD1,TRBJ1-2,CASSPPTGVRGYTF,TGTGCCAGCAGCCCCCCGACAGGGGTTCGTGGCTACACCTTC
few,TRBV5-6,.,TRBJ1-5,CASSLEMGPVIVGNQPQHF,TGTGCCAGCAGCTTGGAAATGGGACCGGTTATAGTTGGCAATCAGCCCCAGCATTTT
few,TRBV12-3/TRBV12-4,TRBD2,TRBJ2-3,CASSLSSGGRDTQYF,TGTGCCAGCAGTTTGTCTAGCGGGGGACGGGATACGCAGTATTTT
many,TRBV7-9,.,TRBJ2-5,CASSLGQDLEETQYF,TGTGCCAGCAGCTTAGGACAGGACCTTGAAGAGACCCAGTACTTC
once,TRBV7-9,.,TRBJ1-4,CASSLVSLSGDEKLFF,TGTGCCAGCAGCTTAGTTTCGTTGAGCGGGGATGAAAAACTGTTTTTT
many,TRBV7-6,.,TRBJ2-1,CASSSAESGPSNEQFF,TGTGCCAGCAGCTCTGCAGAGTCCGGTCCGTCTAATGAGCAGTTCTTC
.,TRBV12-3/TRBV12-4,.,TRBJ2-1,CASSLKFRDPSHEQFF,TGTGCCAGCAGTTTAAAATTCCGGGACCCCTCCCATGAGCAGTTCTTC
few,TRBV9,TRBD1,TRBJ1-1,CASSPTGTGTYEAFF,TGTGCCAGCAGCCCCACCGGGACAGGGACGTACGAAGCTTTCTTT
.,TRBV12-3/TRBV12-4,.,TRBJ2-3,CASSFRASTDTQYF,TGTGCCAGCAGTTTTCGGGCTTCCACAGATACGCAGTATTTT
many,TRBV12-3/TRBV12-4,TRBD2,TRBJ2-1,CARTSGGANEQFF,TGTGCCAGAACTAGCGGGGGGGCTAATGAGCAGTTCTTC
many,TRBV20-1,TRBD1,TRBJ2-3,CSEQGAGDTQYF,TGCAGTGAACAGGGGGCCGGAGATACGCAGTATTTT
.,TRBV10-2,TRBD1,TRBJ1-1,CAGNRGPNTEAFF,TGCGCCGGTAACAGGGGGCCCAACACTGAAGCTTTCTTT
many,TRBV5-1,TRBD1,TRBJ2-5,CASHTGTGGAETQYF,TGCGCCAGCCACACCGGGACAGGGGGCGCAGAGACCCAGTACTTC
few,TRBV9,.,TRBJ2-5,CASSVVAYPARWARQETQYF,TGTGCCAGCAGCGTAGTAGCGTACCCAGCGCGGTGGGCCCGTCAAGAGACCCAGTACTTC
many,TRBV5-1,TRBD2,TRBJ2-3,CASSFGRDTDTQYF,TGCGCCAGCAGCTTTGGGAGGGACACAGATACGCAGTATTTT
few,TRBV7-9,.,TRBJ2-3,CASGVQASTDTQYF,TGTGCCAGCGGCGTCCAGGCGAGCACAGATACGCAGTATTTT